This T cell receptor (beta chain) originates from a study of cytotoxic CD8 clonotypes in ibrutinib-treated CLL. As for the study in general: Response samples were taken after a median around 13 months of treatment, range 6 to 36. Overall study results and limits: Clonality showed a rise at ibrutinib response that reversed toward baseline at progression.

Points on this clone: Antigen specificity is unknown.

A 1 in 200,000 to 1 in 1 million T cell depth was the sequencing target. The method was immunoSEQ multiplex PCR; TCRdb's version includes in-frame clones alone and lacks a portion of them. The sample records 330,000 or so clones, over 60% being singletons. The CDR3 has 21 amino acids. Germline V gene lookup returns CDR1 SNHLY and CDR2 FYNNEI. Deletions cut 0 bases from V and 0 bases from J, with 25 bases between. The input for sequencing was PBMCs, taken after 36 months of ibrutinib treatment. This chain links TRBV2 with TRBJ2-3; either TRBD1 or TRBD2 may supply D (5 bases each). This TCR was sampled from a human donor with chronic lymphocytic leukemia. The CDR3 sequence: CASSEALGEPQRVVSTDTQYF. In DNA form, the CDR3 reads TGTGCCAGCAGTGAAGCGCTGGGGGAGCCCCAAAGAGTAGTGAGCACAGATACGCAGTATTTT.